Each of the 30 T cell receptor beta chains below was sequenced from the same sample in a study of blood T cell repertoires in COVID-19. The method was immunoSEQ multiplex PCR; TCRdb's version includes in-frame clones alone and lacks a portion of them. The sample has some 180,000 clones; roughly 76% are singletons. Specimen: peripheral blood. The origin of the receptors is a woman aged 40-49 years with COVID-19, enrolled during active disease.

The genes are TRBV18 and TRBJ2-7; TRBD2 matches at 9 bases. This CDR3 region has 13 residues. Germline V gene lookup returns CDR1 KGHSH and CDR2 LQKENI. With V trimmed by 8 bases and J by 2 bases, 4 bases remained unmatched. CDR3 DNA sequence: TGTGCCAGCCGGACTAGCGCTACCTACGAGCAGTACTTC. It is translated as CASRTSATYEQYF.

The chain has TRBV27 and TRBJ2-5, with D perhaps matching TRBD2 (6 bases). V lost 5 bases and J 2 bases, leaving 9 bases between the germline ends. Per germline, CDR1 MNHEY and CDR2 SMNVEV (reference sequence). The CDR3 runs 13 residues. The CDR3 sequence: CASSRGDQETQYF. As DNA, the CDR3 is TGTGCCAGCAGTCGCGGGGATCAAGAGACCCAGTACTTC.

The chain links TRBV27 to TRBJ2-3; D perhaps matches TRBD2 (6 bases). Trimming took off 3 bases at V and 2 bases at J, with 12 bases between the two ends. Looked up from germline, CDR1 is MNHEY and CDR2 is SMNVEV (reference sequence). The CDR3 spans 15 residues. Here the CDR3 reads CASSFGGISTDTQYF. The CDR3 nucleotides are TGTGCCAGCAGTTTCGGCGGGATATCCACAGATACGCAGTATTTT.

This chain joins TRBV5-1 and TRBJ1-2, with D perhaps matching TRBD1 (5 bases). This CDR3 is built from 16 residues. Germline V CDR1 and CDR2: SGHRS, YFSETQ. V was trimmed by 3 bases and J by 6 bases, leaving 21 bases between them. CDR3 sequence reads: CASSSTGPPAGNGYTF. The CDR3 bases are TGCGCCAGCAGCTCGACCGGGCCGCCGGCAGGGAATGGCTACACCTTC.

There are a few counts of this clone. The chain is built from TRBV3-1 (or the pseudogene TRBV3-2) and TRBJ2-2, with D maybe TRBD2 (6 bases). V was shortened by 4 bases and J by 3 bases, with 9 bases between the two germline ends. CDR3 size: 14 residues. In germline, CDR1 is LGHDT, CDR2 YNNKEL (reference sequence). In nucleotides, the CDR3 is TGTGCCAGCAGCCTATCGGGAGACACCGGGGAGCTGTTTTTT. This gives the protein CASSLSGDTGELFF.

The gene calls are TRBV5-1 and TRBJ1-3, with TRBD1 matching 7 bases. CDR1 and CDR2 (germline): SGHRS, YFSETQ. The CDR3 consists of 15 residues. Germline trimming cut 2 bases from V and 3 bases from J; bases unmatched to any gene: 5. The CDR3 sequence: CASSLDDRVGNTIYF. The CDR3 coding sequence is TGCGCCAGCAGCTTAGACGACAGGGTTGGAAACACCATATATTTT.

The V and J genes are TRBV18 and TRBJ1-4; tentative D call: TRBD1 (6 bases). V lost 6 bases and J 8 bases, leaving 16 bases between the germline ends. This CDR3 is 14 amino acids long. Germline V lookup: CDR1 KGHSH, CDR2 LQKENI. The CDR3 DNA reads as TGTGCCAGCTCGCAACAGGGTATGGCCGAAAAACTGTTTTTT. It specifies CASSQQGMAEKLFF. Full variable domain (missing parts from reference TRBV18 and TRBJ1-4): NAGVMQNPRHLVRRRGQEARLRCSPMKGHSHVYWYRQLPEEGLKFMVYLQKENIIDESGMPKERFSAEFPKEGPSILRIQQVVRGDSAAYFCASSQQGMAEKLFFGSGTQLSVL.

The chain recombines TRBV5-1 with TRBJ2-2; 8 nucleotides line up with TRBD1. The CDR3 totals 15 residues. Germline assignment: CDR1 SGHRS and CDR2 YFSETQ. J was trimmed by 4 bases and V by 0 bases; bases with no gene match: 2. In DNA form, the CDR3 reads TGCGCCAGCAGCTTGGGACAGGGGATCACCGGGGAGCTGTTTTTT. It translates to CASSLGQGITGELFF.

This chain uses TRBV6-6 with TRBJ2-1; TRBD2 aligns across 10 bases. The junction had 20 bases not matched to a gene; V was cut back by 8 bases and J by 13 bases. CDR1 is MNHNY and CDR2 is SVGAGI in the germline V gene (reference sequence). The CDR3 is 16 residues long. The chain's CDR3 is CASRLQAGGPKSSQFF. In DNA form, the CDR3 reads TGTGCCAGCCGCCTCCAAGCGGGAGGGCCAAAGTCTTCCCAGTTCTTC.

This chain joins TRBV5-8 and TRBJ2-7; possible D gene TRBD1, 7 bases. Trimming took off 1 base at V and 3 bases at J, with 14 bases between the two ends. Germline-derived CDR1 and CDR2 are SGHTS and YDEGEE. CDR3 length: 15 amino acids. The CDR3 loop reads CASSLSGGGIYEQYF. CDR3 DNA: TGTGCCAGCAGCTTGAGTGGAGGGGGCATCTACGAGCAGTACTTC.

For the CDR3, the DNA is TGTGCCAGTAGTACAGGGGCTGGGGCCAACGTCCTGACTTTC. This sequence encodes CASSTGAGANVLTF. V and J are TRBV19 and TRBJ2-6; the D gene is possibly TRBD1 (6 bases). The V and J ends lost 4 bases and 2 bases respectively, with 6 bases between them. Germline CDR1 reads LNHDA; CDR2 reads SQIVND (reference sequence). This CDR3 is built from 14 residues.

This sequence joins TRBV19 and TRBJ2-5; TRBD2 matches 8 bases. Germline V gene sequence: CDR1 LNHDA, CDR2 SQIVND (reference sequence). The length of the CDR3 is 13 residues. V lost 4 bases, J lost 5 bases, and 3 bases stayed unmatched. CDR3: CASSSGGLETQYF. The CDR3 nucleotides are TGTGCCAGTAGTAGCGGGGGGCTTGAGACCCAGTACTTC.

The genes are TRBV5-1 and TRBJ2-7; TRBD1 might be the D (7 bases). CDR3 length: 14 amino acids. The V end lost 4 bases, the J end lost 3 bases, and 14 bases lay between the germline ends. Germline V gene sequence: CDR1 SGHRS, CDR2 YFSETQ. In DNA form, the CDR3 reads TGCGCCAGCAGCGGCGGGACAGCGGTCTACGAGCAGTACTTC. Protein: CASSGGTAVYEQYF. Full variable domain (missing parts from reference TRBV5-1 and TRBJ2-7): KAGVTQTPRYLIKTRGQQVTLSCSPISGHRSVSWYQQTPGQGLQFLFEYFSETQRNKGNFPGRFSGRQFSNSRSEMNVSTLELGDSALYLCASSGGTAVYEQYFGPGTRLTVT.

This clone has a handful of counts. The chain uses TRBV19 and TRBJ2-2; 9 positions agree with TRBD2. The V segment lost 6 bases and the J segment 6 bases; nucleotides outside the gene matches: 8. CDR3 length: 15 residues. CDR1 is LNHDA, CDR2 SQIVND, per germline (reference sequence). This CDR3 reads CASRRTSGSAGELFF. In DNA, the CDR3 is TGTGCCAGTAGACGTACTAGCGGGTCGGCCGGGGAGCTGTTTTTT.

The chain carries TRBV7-8 and TRBJ1-1; weak D call: TRBD1 (5 bases). The length of the CDR3 is 16 residues. CDR1 SGHVS and CDR2 FQNEAQ come from the germline V gene. Trimming removed 3 bases at V and 4 bases at J, with 18 bases between. CDR3 sequence (DNA): TGTGCCAGCAGCTTCGCGGCGGCCGGGGGGGGCACTGAAGCTTTCTTT. It specifies CASSFAAAGGGTEAFF.

The chain recombines TRBV27 with TRBJ2-7, with 7 bases matching TRBD1. CDR3 length: 14 residues. Germline CDR1 reads MNHEY; CDR2 reads SMNVEV (reference sequence). With 5 bases clipped from V and 4 bases from J, the junction kept 8 bases outside the gene matches. CDR3 bases: TGTGCCAGCAGTGGCCGGGACAGAATTTACGAGCAGTACTTC. It encodes CASSGRDRIYEQYF.

The chain carries TRBV18 and TRBJ1-6, with unresolved D. The CDR3 runs to 13 residues. In germline, CDR1 is KGHSH, CDR2 LQKENI. Deletions cut 4 bases from V and 7 bases from J, with 8 bases between. The CDR3 nucleotides are TGTGCCAGCTCACTAGGCGGGAATTCACCCCTCCACTTT. Translated, it gives CASSLGGNSPLHF.

The CDR3 loop is CASSLLRGSYGYTF. CDR3 bases: TGTGCCAGCAGCTTACTCAGGGGCTCCTATGGCTACACCTTC. The chain employs TRBV5-6 and TRBJ1-2; D is possibly TRBD1 (6 bases). CDR1 is SGHDT, CDR2 YYEEEE, per germline. This CDR3 region has 14 residues. V lost 2 bases, J lost 4 bases, and 12 bases lay in between.

The V and J genes are TRBV3-1 (or the pseudogene TRBV3-2) and TRBJ1-2; TRBD1 is a possible D gene (6 bases). V was trimmed by 0 bases and J by 2 bases, leaving 7 bases between them. The CDR3 contains 14 residues. The germline gives CDR1 LGHDT, CDR2 YNNKEL (reference sequence). The CDR3 here is CASSQETGNYGYTF. For the CDR3, the DNA is TGTGCCAGCAGCCAAGAAACAGGGAACTATGGCTACACCTTC.

The chain uses TRBV7-9 and TRBJ2-1, with 10 bases fitting TRBD2. Germline V gene lookup returns CDR1 SEHNR and CDR2 FQNEAQ (reference sequence). The CDR3 is made up of 15 amino acids. Trimming cost V 2 bases and J 7 bases; bases outside gene matches: 5. Here the CDR3 DNA reads TGTGCCAGCAGCTTACAAGTAGCGGGAGGAAATGAGCAGTTCTTC. Translated: CASSLQVAGGNEQFF.

This chain uses TRBV28 with TRBJ1-5; D gene ambiguous. The CDR3 runs to 15 residues. V lost 7 bases, J lost 5 bases, and 18 bases lay in between. Germline V gives CDR1 MDHEN, CDR2 SYDVKM. The CDR3 DNA reads as TGTGCCAGCAATCCCCCCCCCGGGTTCCATCAGCCCCAGCATTTT. It encodes CASNPPPGFHQPQHF.

This clone was counted only a few times. The chain combines TRBV7-3 with TRBJ2-5; D is undetermined. V dropped 3 bases and J dropped 5 bases, with 13 bases sitting between them. This CDR3 region has 14 residues. Per the germline V gene, CDR1 is SGHTA and CDR2 is FQGTGA. CDR3 in amino acids: CASSLTSGEETQYF. In nucleotides, the CDR3 is TGTGCCAGCAGCTTGACTTCTGGCGAGGAGACCCAGTACTTC.

The chain carries TRBV4-1 and TRBJ2-5; TRBD2 matches 8 bases. The CDR3 length is 15 residues. CDR1 is MGHRA and CDR2 is YSYEKL in the germline V gene. V trimming: 1 base; J trimming: 2 bases; junction bases outside the gene matches: 3. CDR3: CASSQVGGEQETQYF. The CDR3 nucleotides are TGCGCCAGCAGCCAAGTCGGGGGGGAACAAGAGACCCAGTACTTC.

Here the CDR3 reads CASSKGHLQETQYF. The DNA of the CDR3 is TGTGCCAGCAGCAAGGGACACCTCCAAGAGACCCAGTACTTC. This chain links TRBV5-8 with TRBJ2-5, with a weak D call TRBD1 (6 bases). V was trimmed by 4 bases and J by 1 base, leaving 11 bases between them. Germline V gene data show CDR1 as SGHTS and CDR2 as YDEGEE. CDR3 size: 14 residues. The full variable domain, its missing parts supplied by reference TRBV5-8 and TRBJ2-5, is EAGVTQSPTHLIKTRGQQATLRCSPISGHTSVYWYQQALGLGLQFLLWYDEGEERNRGNFPPRFSGRQFPNYSSELNVNALELEDSALYLCASSKGHLQETQYFGPGTRLLVL.

In DNA form, the CDR3 reads TGTGCCAGCAGCTTAGAAAGGTTGCAAGGGGGCTACAATGAGCAGTTCTTC. Residues: CASSLERLQGGYNEQFF. The chain is built from TRBV7-9 and TRBJ2-1, with D possibly TRBD1 on 6 matching bases. There are 17 residues in the CDR3. The ends were cut back, 1 base at V and 3 bases at J, with 16 bases in the middle. CDR1 is SEHNR, CDR2 FQNEAQ, per germline (reference sequence).

The rearrangement uses TRBV7-9 and TRBJ2-1; 9 positions agree with TRBD1. The germline V gene encodes CDR1 SEHNR and CDR2 FQNEAQ (reference sequence). The CDR3 consists of 14 residues. V was clipped by 6 bases and J by 7 bases; unmatched bases: 7. The CDR3 DNA is TGTGCCAGCAGGCGGACAGGGGAGTGGAATGAGCAGTTCTTC. It encodes CASRRTGEWNEQFF.

V gene TRBV5-6 combines with J gene TRBJ2-1; TRBD1 is a possible D gene (5 bases). Trimming shortened V by 4 bases and J by 10 bases, and 12 bases separated the two germline ends. The CDR3 extends over 12 amino acids. The germline V gene has CDR1 SGHDT and CDR2 YYEEEE. CDR3 DNA: TGTGCCAGCAGCGACCAAGCAGGGGAGCAGTTCTTC. Its protein is CASSDQAGEQFF.

The gene calls are TRBV7-9 and TRBJ2-5; a weak D match, TRBD2 (7 bases). V shed 5 bases and J shed 2 bases, with 18 bases lying between them. The CDR3 extends over 16 amino acids. CDR1 SEHNR and CDR2 FQNEAQ come from the germline V gene (reference sequence). CDR3 DNA sequence: TGTGCCAGCAGCCTTACGGGGGGCCGTGGGCAAGAGACCCAGTACTTC. It codes for CASSLTGGRGQETQYF.

V and J are TRBV5-1 and TRBJ1-1; tentative D call: TRBD1 (6 bases). The V end lost 2 bases, the J end lost 0 bases, and 11 bases lay between the germline ends. Germline V gene lookup returns CDR1 SGHRS and CDR2 YFSETQ. This CDR3 is built from 15 residues. The CDR3 region has the DNA TGCGCCAGCAGCTTAGACAGGCCTCTGAACACTGAAGCTTTCTTT. It encodes CASSLDRPLNTEAFF.

This rearrangement joins TRBV28 to TRBJ2-4; 7 bases line up with TRBD2. Losses at the gene ends were 3 bases for V and 0 bases for J; bases not matched to a gene: 2. Germline loops: CDR1 MDHEN, CDR2 SYDVKM. The CDR3 loop spans 15 amino acids. This chain's CDR3 is CASSLTSLAKNIQYF. The CDR3, as DNA: TGTGCCAGCAGTTTGACTAGCCTAGCCAAAAACATTCAGTACTTC.